This passage covers 10 T cell receptor beta chains from one sample sequenced in a study of T cells in Graves' hyperthyroidism and ophthalmopathy. TCR beta CDR3 regions were amplified from RNA. First-round RT-PCR targeting the TCR CDR3 was performed with the HTBI primer set. MiXCR was run by TCRdb on the multiplex PCR reads, yielding one entry per CDR3 protein. This sample carries fewer than 450,000 distinct CDR3 sequences, around 20% of them seen once, and the ten largest clones take 35% to 50%. The sample consisted of blood. These receptors originate from a man between 18 and 35 years old with Graves' ophthalmopathy.

This clonotype has only a few counts. The J gene is TRBJ2-3, the V gene TRBV19; 9 bases are shared with TRBD2. The CDR3 runs 14 residues. V dropped 5 bases and J dropped 3; count of bases not matched to a gene: 3. CDR1 is LNHDA and CDR2 is SQIVND in the germline V gene (reference sequence). CDR3 amino acids: CASSQRGVTDTQYF. The CDR3 DNA sequence: TGTGCCAGTAGTCAGCGGGGGGTAACAGATACGCAGTATTTT.

The chain uses TRBV4-2 and TRBJ1-4; the D is unclear. This CDR3 contains 16 residues. V was trimmed by 0 bases and J by 0 bases, leaving 8 bases between them. CDR1 and CDR2 (germline): LGHNA, YNFKEQ. The CDR3 sequence is CASSQDRRTTNEKLFF. The DNA of the CDR3 is TGTGCCAGCAGCCAAGACCGGAGGACAACTAATGAAAAACTGTTTTTT.

The rearrangement links TRBV11-2 to TRBJ1-1; 8 nucleotides match TRBD1. V lost 5 bases to trimming and J lost 7 bases; unmatched junction nucleotides: 6. Germline V gene lookup returns CDR1 SGHAT and CDR2 FQNNGV. CDR3 size: 13 residues. CDR3: CASSPCRGLEAFF. For the CDR3, the DNA is TGTGCCAGCAGCCCGTGCAGGGGGCTTGAAGCTTTCTTT.

This clonotype has just a few counts. The chain couples TRBV3-1 to TRBJ2-5; 9 bases line up with TRBD2. Germline trimming cut 0 bases from V and 5 bases from J; bases unmatched to any gene: 10. The V gene's germline CDR1 is LGHDT and CDR2 YNNKEL (reference sequence). This CDR3 has 17 residues. The DNA for the CDR3 is TGTGCCAGCAGCCAAGATTCAGGCGGGGGGGCCTTTGAGACCCAGTACTTC. Protein: CASSQDSGGGAFETQYF.

This clonotype came up many times. This rearrangement joins TRBV5-6 to TRBJ2-1, with 8 bases identical to TRBD1. Germline CDR1 is SGHDT and CDR2 is YYEEEE. CDR3 size: 13 residues. Trimming at V came to 7 bases and at J to 6 bases, leaving 6 bases not matched to a gene. CDR3 region: CASDTGTGNEQFF. The CDR3 DNA follows: TGTGCCAGCGACACCGGGACAGGCAATGAGCAGTTCTTC.

The rearrangement uses TRBV7-6 and TRBJ2-7; 12 bases fit TRBD2. The CDR3 runs 14 residues. Germline V gene sequence: CDR1 SGHVS, CDR2 FNYEAQ. Trimming removed 5 bases from V and 5 bases from J; junction bases left unmatched: 4. The CDR3 DNA sequence: TGTGCCAGCAGCCCGGGACTAGCGGGCCACGAGCAGTACTTC. This encodes CASSPGLAGHEQYF.

The sample holds many counts of this clonotype. The J gene is TRBJ2-3, the V gene TRBV2; D is ambiguous. Per germline, CDR1 SNHLY and CDR2 FYNNEI. Trimming left V 10 bases short and J 5 bases short, with 19 bases between. This CDR3 has 14 residues. The CDR3 DNA reads as TGTGCCACAGAGGAGCTAGTAAGAGGAGATACGCAGTATTTT. Protein: CATEELVRGDTQYF.

This clonotype was picked up many times. The chain recombines TRBV5-6 with TRBJ2-7, with a possible D match to TRBD1 (6 bases). Germline V gene lookup returns CDR1 SGHDT and CDR2 YYEEEE. Trimming stripped 3 bases from V and 3 bases from J, with 10 bases between. This CDR3 has 13 amino acids. CDR3 loop: CASSSDRNYEQYF. CDR3 coding DNA: TGTGCCAGCAGCTCCGACAGGAACTACGAGCAGTACTTC.

This clonotype was detected ten times or more. The chain uses TRBV9 and TRBJ2-7; 7 bases match TRBD1. V lost 4 bases and J lost 5; bases outside the gene matches: 12. The V gene's germline CDR1 is SGDLS and CDR2 YYNGEE. This CDR3 has 15 amino acids. CDR3 protein: CASSPQKDRAHEQYF. The CDR3 region has the DNA TGTGCCAGCAGCCCCCAAAAAGACAGGGCTCACGAGCAGTACTTC.

Many counts were recorded for this clonotype. The genes are TRBV27 and TRBJ1-4; tentatively, D is TRBD1 (5 bases). Looked up from germline, CDR1 is MNHEY and CDR2 is SMNVEV (reference sequence). Trimming cost V 0 bases and J 7 bases, with 12 bases left between them. There are 15 residues in the CDR3. The CDR3 here is CASSLSGGGAEKLFF. CDR3 sequence (DNA): TGTGCCAGCAGTTTATCGGGTGGGGGAGCTGAAAAACTGTTTTTT.